This T cell receptor (beta chain) was sequenced for a study of T and B cells in COVID-19 patients. Looking at the study overall: COVID-19 patients gave peripheral blood either during active infection or after recovery.

BIOMED2 TRB-A/B primer pools were used in multiplex TRB PCR. TCRdb analysed the multiplex PCR reads with MiXCR anew, one entry per CDR3 protein. The sample records around 10,000 distinct CDR3 sequences, roughly 31% being singletons. Each TRB amplification used roughly 220-550 ng of genomic DNA from blood. The receptor's source is a human donor with active COVID-19. The sequencing input was blood.

The CDR3 region has the DNA TGTGCCAGCAGTTGGGGGGCGGGGGCTTTCTTT. Encoded protein: CASSWGAGAFF. The chain has TRBV6-5 and TRBJ1-1, with a tentative D call TRBD1 (6 bases). Trimming cost V 4 bases and J 11 bases, with 11 bases left between them. This CDR3 has 11 residues. Per the germline V gene, CDR1 is MNHEY and CDR2 is SVGAGI.